This is a list of T cell receptor beta chains from one sample in a study of blood T cell repertoires in COVID-19. Data came from immunoSEQ multiplex PCR; TCRdb stores just in-frame clones and leaves some out. The table lists approximately 12,000 clones, roughly 91% of them singletons, with about 28% in the top ten. Sample: peripheral blood. The receptor source for this set is a woman in her seventies with active COVID-19. CDR3s include the opening cysteine and the closing phenylalanine or tryptophan. A D gene is named only where the DNA matches it firmly. Not all rows give a size; the values are once, few, many and, for expanded clones, a class.

TRBJ2-1 TRBV2 . TRBD2 TGTGCCAGCAGTGAAGCGCGAGCTAGCGGGAGAAGTGGTGAGCAGTTCTTC CASSEARASGRSGEQFF
TRBJ2-5 TRBV4-3 . . TGCGCCAGCAGCCAAGGTCAGGGTCACCAAGAGACCCAGTACTTC CASSQGQGHQETQYF
TRBJ2-2 TRBV2 . TRBD1 TGTGCCAGCAGCCTGGGACAGGGGTGGAACACCGGGGAGCTGTTTTTT CASSLGQGWNTGELFF
TRBJ2-5 TRBV5-1 . . TGCGCCAGCAGTCGTTTGGCGGAACAAGAGACCCAGTACTTC CASSRLAEQETQYF
TRBJ2-3 TRBV20-1 . TRBD2 TGCAGTGCTAGTTCCCCAGCGGGAGGCACAGATACGCAGTATTTT CSASSPAGGTDTQYF
TRBJ2-6 TRBV30 . TRBD1 TGTGCCGAAAACAGGGGGCCCGGGGCCAACGTCCTGACTTTC CAENRGPGANVLTF
TRBJ2-3 TRBV2 . TRBD2 TGTGCCAGCAGTGAAGGGGCGGGGACGCGGGGGACGCAGTATTTT CASSEGAGTRGTQYF
TRBJ1-1 TRBV9 . . TGTGCCAGCAGCGTAGGGGAGATGAACACTGAAGCTTTCTTT CASSVGEMNTEAFF
TRBJ2-1 TRBV3-1/TRBV3-2 . TRBD2 TGTGCCAGCAGCCAAGGACTAGCGGTGTACAATGAGCAGTTCTTC CASSQGLAVYNEQFF
TRBJ1-6 TRBV2 . . TGTGCCAGCAGTGTCACAGGGTCCAATTCACCCCTCCACTTT CASSVTGSNSPLHF
TRBJ1-1 TRBV6-5 . . TGTGCCAGCAGTAAACAGCTGAACACTGAAGCTTTCTTT CASSKQLNTEAFF
TRBJ1-2 TRBV7-9 . . TGTGCCAGCAGCTTAAAGGGGCTCGGGACAACTCCAAACTATGGCTACACCTTC CASSLKGLGTTPNYGYTF
TRBJ2-2 TRBV9 . TRBD1 TGTGCCAGCAGCCCCTGGACAGGGGGTCAGAACGGGGAGCTGTTTTTT CASSPWTGGQNGELFF
TRBJ2-1 TRBV7-6 . TRBD2 TGTGCCAGCAGCCCCAAGAATCGACTAGCGGACCAGAGATCCTACAATGAGCAGTTCTTC CASSPKNRLADQRSYNEQFF
TRBJ2-7 TRBV11-2 medium-sized . TGTGCCAGCAGCTTAGCCGGGACTCTCAACGAGCAGTACTTC CASSLAGTLNEQYF
TRBJ1-5 TRBV4-2 . TRBD1 TGTGCCAGCAGCCAGGCGGGACAGAGCAATCAGCCCCAGCATTTT CASSQAGQSNQPQHF
TRBJ1-4 TRBV6-7 . . TGTGCCAGCAGTACCGACAGAGGAGAGTGGGGTAATGAAAAACTGTTTTTT CASSTDRGEWGNEKLFF